One sample yielded the 3 T cell receptor beta chains listed below, sequenced in a study of OX40 agonist ivuxolimab in advanced cancers. Measured with immunoSEQ multiplex PCR; TCRdb has only the in-frame clones, and not every one. The sample holds fewer than 50,000 clones; approximately 75% are singletons and the top ten take roughly 2.7%. Sequencing used CD4+ or CD8+ T cells sorted from blood, obtained in a trial of the OX40 agonist ivuxolimab. The receptors were sampled from an adult with an advanced solid tumor such as melanoma, head and neck, liver or kidney cancer.

J is TRBJ2-3 and V is TRBV10-2; D is ambiguous. Germline V gene sequence: CDR1 WSHSY, CDR2 SAAADI. The V gene lost 6 bases and the J gene lost 0 bases, with 16 bases spanning the gap. The CDR3 consists of 16 residues. CDR3 loop: CASSDIRASSTDTQYF. The CDR3 DNA reads as TGCGCCAGCAGCGACATCCGGGCCTCTAGCACAGATACGCAGTATTTT.

The chain recombines TRBV18 with TRBJ2-3, with D maybe TRBD2 (5 bases). V was pared by 6 bases and J by 6 bases, with 19 bases between. The CDR3 contains 15 residues. The germline gives CDR1 KGHSH, CDR2 LQKENI. CDR3 in amino acids: CASSITASKGDTQYF. As DNA, the CDR3 is TGTGCCAGCTCTATCACGGCTAGCAAAGGGGATACGCAGTATTTT.

This clone came up a few times. The chain joins TRBV9 to TRBJ2-3; D could derive from TRBD1 or TRBD2 (5 bases each). Trimming left V 0 bases short and J 0 bases short, with 11 bases between. The CDR3 length is 16 residues. Germline V lookup: CDR1 SGDLS, CDR2 YYNGEE. CDR3 nucleotide sequence: TGTGCCAGCAGCGTAGAGGGGCGGACTAGCACAGATACGCAGTATTTT. Amino acids: CASSVEGRTSTDTQYF.